Presented here are 29 T cell receptor beta chains from one specimen sequenced in a study of molecular identifiers for immune sequencing clone quantification. In TCRdb, the PCR reads were re-called with MiXCR into one record per CDR3 protein. This table has 550,000 to 750,000 distinct CDR3 sequences, about 20% appearing once. Specimen: naive CD8+ T cells from blood, with Jurkat cell RNA spiked in. This sample's subset: FACS-sorted CD8+CD4-CCR7+CD45RA+ naive T cells. The receptors were gathered from a human donor in good health. Some libraries in this study had Jurkat cell RNA spiked in.

In this sample, this clonotype turned up many times. The rearrangement links TRBV29-1 to TRBJ2-2, with unresolved D. Trimming left V 7 bases short and J 1 base short, with 13 bases between. Per germline, CDR1 SQVTM and CDR2 ANQGSEA. The CDR3 has 14 amino acids. CDR3 protein: CSATAAKNTGELFF. The CDR3 DNA is TGCAGCGCCACGGCCGCGAAGAACACCGGGGAGCTGTTTTTT.

Of note for this clonotype: A much larger clone differs by one base, so this may be a read error. As the CDR3 is not closed by the conserved phenylalanine or tryptophan, this likely results from a read error. The CDR3 DNA reads as TGCAGCGTTGAAGGACTAGCGGGAGTGGGCTACAATGAGCAGTTCCTC. This encodes CSVEGLAGVGYNEQFL. The chain links TRBV29-1 to TRBJ2-1, with 12 bases identical to TRBD2. Germline CDR1 SQVTM, CDR2 ANQGSEA. This CDR3 spans 16 amino acids. With 1 base clipped from V and 3 bases from J, the junction kept 4 bases outside the gene matches.

This clonotype was recorded many times. The CDR3 spells CAWSYGQGSTEAFF. The CDR3, as DNA: TGTGCCTGGAGCTACGGACAGGGTAGTACTGAAGCTTTCTTT. The rearrangement links TRBV30 to TRBJ1-1; 8 bases are a match to TRBD1. The length of the CDR3 is 14 residues. Germline assignment: CDR1 GTSNPN and CDR2 SVGIG (reference sequence). The J segment lost 5 bases and the V segment lost 3 bases, leaving 8 bases of the junction unmatched.

V and J are TRBV6-5 and TRBJ1-5; D gene unclear. There are 13 residues in the CDR3. Trimming left V 5 bases short and J 5 bases short, with 10 bases between. The germline CDR1 and CDR2 sequences are MNHEY and SVGAGI. The CDR3 sequence is CASSTSPYQPQHF. CDR3 sequence (DNA): TGTGCCAGCAGTACATCCCCCTATCAGCCCCAGCATTTT.

The V call is TRBV12-3 or TRBV12-4, the J call TRBJ2-6, with a possible D match to TRBD1 (6 bases). The CDR3 is 15 amino acids. Between the trimmed V and J ends, which lost 7 bases and 2 bases, there was a span of 12 bases. CDR3 bases: TGTGCCAGCATCTTTGAGGGGGCTGGGGCCAACGTCCTGACTTTC. Its translation is CASIFEGAGANVLTF.

This clonotype was seen at least ten times. J is TRBJ2-1 and V is TRBV5-1; 11 bases map to TRBD2. The CDR3 length is 18 residues. The germline V gene encodes CDR1 SGHRS and CDR2 YFSETQ. Unmatched junction bases numbered 17, after V lost 0 bases and J lost 12 bases. The CDR3 nucleotides read TGCGCCAGCAGCTTGGAGGGCCGCGGGACTAGCGGCCGCGGGGGGCAGTTCTTC. Encoded protein: CASSLEGRGTSGRGGQFF.

This clonotype was counted ten times or more. The J gene is TRBJ2-3, the V gene TRBV7-2, with D unclear. V was shortened by 3 bases and J by 3 bases, with 16 bases between the two germline ends. The CDR3 runs to 16 residues. From germline, CDR1 is SGHTA and CDR2 FQGNSA. DNA of the CDR3: TGTGCCAGCAGCTTTTTAGAAGCTTTCGGGACAGATACGCAGTATTTT. Amino acids: CASSFLEAFGTDTQYF.

The table lists this clonotype with many counts. This rearrangement joins TRBV7-2 to TRBJ2-7; TRBD1 aligns across 11 bases. The germline V gene has CDR1 SGHTA and CDR2 FQGNSA. Trimming removed 3 bases from V and 7 bases from J; junction bases left unmatched: 5. The CDR3 has 14 residues. This CDR3 is CASSLTGTGGEQYF. DNA for the CDR3: TGTGCCAGCAGCTTGACCGGGACAGGGGGGGAGCAGTACTTC.

A note on this clonotype: A read error may produce the germline difference seen at one junction end. The genes are TRBV4-3 and TRBJ1-2; D not resolved. CDR1 and CDR2 from the germline V gene are LGHNA and YSLEER. The CDR3 consists of 15 residues. The CDR3: CAGSQDVEPNYGYTF. Written as DNA, the CDR3 is TGCGCCGGCAGCCAAGATGTGGAGCCGAACTATGGCTACACCTTC.

This clonotype was seen just once. V and J are TRBV30 and TRBJ2-7; possibly TRBD1 or TRBD2 for D (5 bases each). This CDR3 spans 13 amino acids. Germline CDR1 and CDR2: GTSNPN and SVGIG (reference sequence). Deletions cut 8 bases from V and 5 bases from J, with 19 bases between. The chain's CDR3 is CAGLLGESDEQYF. DNA for the CDR3: TGTGCCGGGTTATTGGGGGAGTCGGACGAGCAGTACTTC.

This clonotype was seen many times. This chain links TRBV4-1 with TRBJ2-2, with D unresolved. V lost 1 base and J lost 5, with 5 bases in between. Germline V CDR1 and CDR2: MGHRA, YSYEKL. The CDR3 has 13 residues. The CDR3 spells CASSQVSTGELFF. The CDR3 DNA sequence: TGCGCCAGCAGCCAAGTGTCTACCGGGGAGCTGTTTTTT.

With respect to this clonotype: The missing conserved phenylalanine or tryptophan at the end of this CDR3 makes a read error likely. J is TRBJ2-5 and V is TRBV11-2; D might be TRBD2 (6 bases). The germline V gene has CDR1 SGHAT and CDR2 FQNNGV. This CDR3 has 19 residues. The chain's CDR3 is CGSSLALGVGGSRQETQYL. The DNA of the CDR3 is TGTGGCAGCAGCTTAGCGCTCGGTGTCGGGGGATCACGCCAAGAGACCCAGTACCTC.

This clonotype was recorded at least ten times. This sequence joins TRBV9 and TRBJ2-4, with D maybe TRBD2 (7 bases). Germline-derived CDR1 and CDR2 are SGDLS and YYNGEE. CDR3 size: 14 residues. The V end was cut by 2 bases, the J end by 6 bases, with 12 bases between. In DNA, the CDR3 is TGTGCCAGCAGCGTTGGGGGGGCCGGAAACATTCAGTACTTC. Protein: CASSVGGAGNIQYF.

This clonotype has only one observation. The genes are TRBV5-1 and TRBJ1-2; 9 bases line up with TRBD1. Trimming took 4 bases from V and 6 from J; bases not matched to a gene: 7. The CDR3 totals 14 residues. The germline V gene encodes CDR1 SGHRS and CDR2 YFSETQ. CDR3 protein: CASSPTGGLDGYTF. CDR3 DNA: TGCGCCAGCAGCCCCACAGGGGGCCTCGATGGCTACACCTTC.

In its sample, this clonotype was seen many times. The chain employs TRBV2 and TRBJ1-1; D not certain. Trimming left V 2 bases short and J 6 bases short, with 13 bases between. The CDR3 is made up of 14 amino acids. The germline V gene has CDR1 SNHLY and CDR2 FYNNEI. The CDR3 protein is CASSEFDLGAEAFF. As DNA, the CDR3 is TGTGCCAGCAGTGAATTCGACCTAGGCGCTGAAGCTTTCTTT.

As to this clonotype: Just one base apart from a much larger clone, this may be a read error. The missing conserved phenylalanine or tryptophan at the end of this CDR3 makes a read error likely. The rearrangement links TRBV6-2 or TRBV6-3 to TRBJ1-5; D uncertain. This CDR3 is built from 13 residues. From germline, CDR1 is MNHEY and CDR2 SVGEGT. Trimming removed 6 bases from V and 1 base from J, with 7 bases in between. The CDR3 DNA is TGTGCCAGCAGCAACGAGAGCAATCAGCCCCAGCATCTT. Protein product: CASSNESNQPQHL.

This clonotype occurred a few times. At one of its ends the junction is not consistent with the germline gene, which may arise from a read error. This chain uses TRBV19 with TRBJ2-6; TRBD1 matches at 7 bases. The CDR3 runs to 18 residues. Germline V gene lookup returns CDR1 LNHDA and CDR2 SQIVND (reference sequence). The CDR3 here is CASSLGQTTTSRANVLTF. Written as DNA, the CDR3 is TGTGCCAGTAGCCTGGGACAGACTACTACCTCTAGGGCCAACGTCCTGACTTTC. The full variable domain, rest sourced from reference TRBV19 and TRBJ2-6, is DGGITQSPKYLFRKEGQNVTLSCEQNLNHDAMYWYRQDPGQGLRLIYYSQIVNDFQKGDIAEGYSVSREKKESFPLTVTSAQKNPTAFYLCASSLGQTTTSRANVLTFGAGSRLTVL.

This clonotype has a count of ten or more. The chain employs TRBV6-5 and TRBJ2-7; 8 bases match TRBD1. This CDR3 has 14 residues. The germline gives CDR1 MNHEY, CDR2 SVGAGI. V lost 2 bases and J lost 4; bases outside the gene matches: 4. The CDR3 here is CASSYLDRVYEQYF. CDR3 coding DNA: TGTGCCAGCAGTTACCTGGACAGGGTGTACGAGCAGTACTTC.

This clonotype was counted many times. V gene TRBV3-1 combines with J gene TRBJ2-5; no firm D call. Trimming removed 0 bases at V and 3 bases at J, with 8 bases between. CDR3 length: 14 amino acids. The V gene's germline CDR1 is LGHDT and CDR2 YNNKEL (reference sequence). Here the CDR3 reads CASSQDHAEETQYF. CDR3 DNA: TGTGCCAGCAGCCAAGATCACGCGGAAGAGACCCAGTACTTC.

This clonotype came up many times. This sequence joins TRBV7-9 and TRBJ1-1; D is ambiguous. Trimming stripped 8 bases from V and 2 bases from J, with 6 bases between. There are 11 residues in the CDR3. Germline V gives CDR1 SEHNR, CDR2 FQNEAQ (reference sequence). The DNA of the CDR3 is TGTGCCAGCCTCAGTAACACTGAAGCTTTCTTT. Residues: CASLSNTEAFF. Together with reference TRBV7-9 and TRBJ1-1, the CDR3 gives the full variable domain: DTGVSQNPRHKITKRGQNVTFRCDPISEHNRLYWYRQTLGQGPEFLTYFQNEAQLEKSRLLSDRFSAERPKGSFSTLEIQRTEQGDSAMYLCASLSNTEAFFGQGTRLTVV.

At least ten counts were recorded for this clonotype. This chain connects TRBV29-1 to TRBJ2-1, with D hard to call. This CDR3 contains 15 residues. Germline V gives CDR1 SQVTM, CDR2 ANQGSEA. V lost 5 bases to trimming and J lost 6 bases, with 20 bases between them. CDR3 residues: CSVNPATARFNEQFF. The CDR3 nucleotides are TGCAGCGTTAACCCGGCCACGGCGAGATTCAATGAGCAGTTCTTC.

This clonotype was recorded many times. The chain employs TRBV30 and TRBJ1-5; D uncertain. This CDR3 region has 14 residues. CDR1 is GTSNPN, CDR2 SVGIG, per germline (reference sequence). The CDR3, as DNA: TGTGGCCTGGAAGGGCCGACGGGCAATCAGCCCCAGCATTTT. Encoded protein: CGLEGPTGNQPQHF.

There are many counts of this clonotype. The genes are TRBV28 and TRBJ2-4; D gene ambiguous. V shed 5 bases and J shed 5 bases, with 22 bases lying between them. CDR1 and CDR2 (germline): MDHEN, SYDVKM. The CDR3 contains 17 residues. The CDR3 DNA is TGTGCCAGCAGTCCAGAACAGTCCCCGTCGGCCGAAAACATTCAGTACTTC. Its protein is CASSPEQSPSAENIQYF.

This clonotype was detected many times. The rearrangement links TRBV12-3 or TRBV12-4 to TRBJ2-7; a possible D gene is TRBD2 (7 bases). The CDR3 is 15 residues long. V gave up 7 bases and J gave up 5 bases, with 21 bases separating them. The CDR3 loop is CASKWGGQSLDEQYF. CDR3 DNA: TGTGCCAGCAAGTGGGGGGGGCAGTCTCTGGACGAGCAGTACTTC.

The V and J genes are TRBV7-9 and TRBJ2-7; perhaps TRBD1 as D (5 bases). The V end lost 5 bases, the J end lost 0 bases, and 14 bases lay between the germline ends. Germline CDR1 reads SEHNR; CDR2 reads FQNEAQ (reference sequence). This CDR3 has 15 residues. CDR3 sequence: CASSTPQDNSYEQYF. The CDR3 region has the DNA TGTGCCAGCAGCACGCCTCAGGACAACTCCTACGAGCAGTACTTC.

Ten or more counts support this clonotype. The genes are TRBV20-1 and TRBJ2-1; D is possibly TRBD1 or TRBD2 (5 bases each). The CDR3 totals 12 residues. Germline values: CDR1 DFQATT, CDR2 SNEGSKA (reference sequence). The CDR3 protein is CGGRNLVNEQFF. CDR3 nucleotides: TGCGGGGGTAGGAATTTGGTGAATGAGCAGTTCTTC.

The table lists this clonotype with many counts. This chain joins TRBV7-9 and TRBJ1-1; D gene uncertain. The germline gives CDR1 SEHNR, CDR2 FQNEAQ (reference sequence). Between the trimmed V and J ends, which lost 3 bases and 6 bases, there was a span of 8 bases. The CDR3 is made up of 12 amino acids. The CDR3: CASSFPRPEAFF. For the CDR3, the DNA is TGTGCCAGCAGCTTCCCCCGACCTGAAGCTTTCTTT.

In its sample, this clonotype was seen many times. The rearrangement joins TRBV7-8 to TRBJ1-1; D not resolved. Germline lookup yields CDR1 SGHVS and CDR2 FQNEAQ. There are 13 residues in the CDR3. V was trimmed by 1 base and J by 6 bases, leaving 9 bases between them. CDR3 sequence reads: CASSLVGYAEAFF. Here the CDR3 DNA reads TGTGCCAGCAGCTTAGTGGGGTATGCTGAAGCTTTCTTT.

This clonotype was found many times. The rearrangement uses TRBV7-9 and TRBJ1-4; D unclear. Trimming removed 2 bases at V and 6 bases at J, with 13 bases between. CDR3 length: 15 residues. The germline CDR1 and CDR2 sequences are SEHNR and FQNEAQ (reference sequence). This chain's CDR3 is CASSLRTRGDEKLFF. CDR3 in DNA: TGTGCCAGCAGCTTAAGGACCAGAGGCGATGAAAAACTGTTTTTT.